This TCR beta chain was captured in a study of T cells after yellow fever vaccination (dated by TCRdb to between 2018 and 2021). With regard to the full study: The SMART-Seq v4 Ultra Low Input RNA kit was used to prepare libraries from fractions with low cell numbers. To track T-cell clones before and after primary and booster YFV17D yellow fever vaccination, bulk TCR alpha and beta repertoires were sequenced longitudinally. Blood was collected at multiple timepoints before and after primary and secondary immunization, and bulk PBMC replicates and cell subsets were isolated. Two healthy male donors, one aged 18 to 30 and one aged 30 to 40 years, made up the cohort.

This clonotype was seen a handful of times. Its antigen remains unidentified. Base qualities are not recorded, but no much larger clone differs from it by a single base. V sheds 0 bases and J sheds 5 bases, leaving 13 bases between their ends. The CDR3 sequence holds 16 residues, the cysteine and phenylalanine included. Just CDR3 DNA is preserved here, 48 bases in frame from base 1. Based on the germline V gene, the CDR1 and CDR2 sequences are SGHTA and FQGNSA. Reading the label with the study, this specimen's treatment or condition is: live attenuated yellow fever vaccine strain. At every blood-draw timepoint, two biological replicates of bulk PBMCs were collected. A standard Ficoll-Paque protocol was used to isolate PBMCs from peripheral blood. RNA was extracted with TriZol from bulk PBMCs, CD4 and CD8 fractions, and dextramer-positive and dextramer-negative fractions. The full study reports these points: The secondary T-cell response was found to be weaker but faster than the primary response, with a peak reached on day 5 rather than on day 15. After the booster, most clones that had expanded after primary vaccination were detected again (about 97% of CD4 and roughly nine tenths of CD8), suggesting broad maintenance of memory. A small fraction of clonotypes appeared in both the CD4 and CD8 compartments, likely as a result of convergent recombination. Because the study included only a couple of donors, the extent to which the findings can be generalized is limited. Computational filtering was needed because FACS-sorted repertoires could contain abundant contaminating clonotypes from the bulk population.

TCR cDNA was made using 5'RACE template switching, a step that added a universal primer site and unique molecular identifiers. Priming of cDNA synthesis was performed from both the TCR alpha and TCR beta constant segments. Library amplification used two PCR steps, and the second PCR step added sample barcodes and sequencing adapters. Libraries were sequenced on Illumina HiSeq 2500 (2x100 bp) or NovaSeq (2x150 bp). From the authors' description of their analysis: Demultiplexing of reads and collapsing into UMI consensus sequences were performed with MIGEC, and V(D)J alignment was carried out with MiXCR. Vaccine-responding clonotypes were identified with edgeR using replicate PBMC samples, with FDR below 0.01 and a log2 fold change above 5 up to day 15 being required. CD4 or CD8 identity was assigned to each bulk clonotype according to whether the clonotype was present at higher abundance in the sequenced CD4 repertoire or the sequenced CD8 repertoire. TCRdb cleaned the public reads at Q25 with fastp, built clones with MiXCR and kept in-frame beta chains. Rows matching on CDR3 protein sequence are summarized as one entry with the most common DNA and genes. TCRdb's processing, not the authors' own work, is the source of the V and J calls. This sample has 450,000 to 550,000 distinct CDR3 sequences in its table, and 21% of those were observed once. The ten largest clones capture around 16% of the sample.

This sequence originates from a man younger than 35 who received the YFV17D yellow fever vaccine. The rearranged chain carries TRBV7-2 and TRBJ2-2; the D segment is perhaps TRBD1 or TRBD2, each sharing 5 matched bases. The material sequenced was PBMCs, taken less than 25 days after the first yellow fever vaccination. The CDR3: CASSLAPGPGTGELFF. The DNA sequence is given as TGTGCCAGCAGCTTAGCCCCGGGGCCAGGGACCGGGGAGCTGTTTTTT.